This T cell receptor beta chain was captured by sequencing in a study of T-cell reconstitution after alpha-beta-depleted transplantation in children. This clonotype has just a few counts. During its preparation, the TCRbeta library received unique molecular identifiers. TCRdb processed the PCR reads anew with MiXCR; each CDR3 protein has one entry. The data contain under 450,000 distinct CDR3 sequences, about an eighth of them singletons. Germline-derived CDR1 and CDR2 are SGHAT and FQNNGV. V was pared by 6 bases and J by 3 bases, with 4 bases of the junction left unmatched. This CDR3 contains 14 residues.

The sequence was obtained from a human donor who donated a stem cell graft to a child with Fanconi anemia. The V call is TRBV11-2, the J call TRBJ2-2; 7 bases agree with TRBD1. The sequences come from PBMCs, collected from the stem cell graft. This chain's CDR3 is CASRMTGHTGELFF. CDR3 nucleotides: TGTGCCAGCAGGATGACAGGGCACACCGGGGAGCTGTTTTTT. Using reference TRBV11-2 and TRBJ2-2 for the parts outside the CDR3, the full variable domain is EAGVAQSPRYKIIEKRQSVAFWCNPISGHATLYWYQQILGQGPKLLIQFQNNGVVDDSQLPKDRFSAERLKGVDSTLKIQPAKLEDSAVYLCASRMTGHTGELFFGEGSRLTVL.